This T cell receptor (beta chain) was sequenced in a study of T cells in Graves' hyperthyroidism and ophthalmopathy. This clonotype appeared a few times. Germline V gene lookup returns CDR1 SGHNT and CDR2 YYREEE (reference sequence). CDR3 length: 16 amino acids. V gave up 4 bases and J gave up 0 bases; unmatched junction bases: 7. Researchers amplified the TCR beta CDR3 regions from RNA transcripts. A set of HTBI primers served as the primers for a first-round RT-PCR of the TCR CDR3. In TCRdb, the multiplex PCR reads were re-called with MiXCR into one record per CDR3 protein. The repertoire holds some 370,000 distinct CDR3 sequences, with roughly a sixth as singletons.

Sequenced: blood. The receptor was isolated from a woman in her 30s with Graves' hyperthyroidism that later progressed to Graves' ophthalmopathy. This sequence joins TRBV5-4 and TRBJ2-3; 8 bases are shared with TRBD2. CDR3 protein: CASSPRGGGSTDTQYF. The DNA of the CDR3 is TGTGCCAGCAGCCCACGGGGGGGAGGAAGCACAGATACGCAGTATTTT.